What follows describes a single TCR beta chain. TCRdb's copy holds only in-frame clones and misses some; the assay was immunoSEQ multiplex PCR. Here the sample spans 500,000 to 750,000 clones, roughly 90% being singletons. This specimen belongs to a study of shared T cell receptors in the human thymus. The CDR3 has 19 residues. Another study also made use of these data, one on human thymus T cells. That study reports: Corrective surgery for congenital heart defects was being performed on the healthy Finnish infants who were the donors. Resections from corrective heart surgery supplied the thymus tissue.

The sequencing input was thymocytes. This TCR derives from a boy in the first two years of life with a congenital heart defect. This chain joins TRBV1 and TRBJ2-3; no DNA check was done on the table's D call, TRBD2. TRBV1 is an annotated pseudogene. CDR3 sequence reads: CTSSQDTRTSGASTDTQYF. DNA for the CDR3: TGCACCAGCAGCCAAGATACTCGGACTAGCGGGGCAAGCACAGATACGCAGTATTTT.